Listed here is a single T cell receptor (beta chain). Its specificity is unknown. TCRdb ran MiXCR on the RT-PCR reads and lists one entry per CDR3 protein. The sample gives some 600,000 distinct CDR3 sequences, 12% to 15% of which show up once; 7.6% is in the top ten. J gave up 5 bases and V 4 bases, and 7 bases lay outside the gene matches. Germline CDR1 and CDR2: MNHEY and SMNVEV (reference sequence). This CDR3 contains 16 residues. The data belong to a study of response to subunit inactivated influenza vaccine. Study-wide findings and caveats: Every seasonal influenza vaccination brings in few new T cells, the authors suggested.

Specimen: PBMCs from blood, collected around two weeks before vaccination. The TCR was taken from a man aged 50-59 years who received an inactivated influenza vaccine. The chain employs TRBV27 and TRBJ2-2, with 10 positions matching TRBD2. The CDR3 reads CASSSIAGGGTGELFF. The CDR3 coding sequence is TGTGCCAGCAGTTCGATAGCGGGAGGTGGGACCGGGGAGCTGTTTTTT.